This T cell receptor (beta chain) was identified in a study of cytomegalovirus exposure and HLA in healthy donors. The donors were members of the approximately 120-subject validation cohort (separate from the roughly 700-subject first cohort). Study observations and caveats: The tendency of first-cohort TCR clusters to co-occur in the 120 or so validation repertoires was identified by a subsequent analysis. Many donors shared some public TCRs, even though most TCR sequences were rare.

Details on this clone: Its antigen is not identified.

Trimming removed 4 bases from V and 0 bases from J; junction bases left unmatched: 14. Germline CDR1 and CDR2: MDHEN and SYDVKM. The CDR3 sequence is 18 residues long. Assay: immunoSEQ multiplex PCR; the TCRdb copy retains only in-frame clones and omits some. The sample shows roughly 150,000 clones, approximately 84% of them seen only once. Sequencing used PBMCs. This rearrangement joins TRBV28 to TRBJ1-2; 7 bases align to TRBD1. The TCR comes from a man aged 25-40 years in good health and CMV-seropositive. Here the CDR3 reads CASSSVGLGTVPNYGYTF. In DNA form, the CDR3 reads TGTGCCAGCAGTTCGGTCGGACTCGGGACAGTCCCTAACTATGGCTACACCTTC.